The clone carrying this T cell receptor (beta chain) was seen only a few times. This record belongs to a study of metastatic and nonmetastatic thyroid tumors. About the study: Repertoires of blood and of tissue (tumor or nodule) from malignant and benign thyroid patients were compared.

TCRdb reprocessed the PCR reads via MiXCR. This sample has over 10,000 clones; 25% to 35% occur once, and the top ten carry about 12%. CDR1 is DFQATT and CDR2 is SNEGSKA in the germline V gene (reference sequence). CDR3 length: 12 residues. J was trimmed by 4 bases and V by 4 bases; bases with no gene match: 4. Thyroid surgery had not been preceded by any treatment in any patient. The V gene is TRBV20-1, the J gene TRBJ2-7; 7 bases agree with TRBD1. This sequence originates from a female donor with papillary thyroid cancer or a benign thyroid nodule (not recorded which). Some clones in this sample may be carry-over from other donors' samples. The sequenced sample consisted of tumor tissue. CDR3 region: CSAKTGMYEQYF. DNA of the CDR3: TGCAGTGCTAAGACAGGGATGTACGAGCAGTACTTC.